Sequencing of this T cell receptor beta chain was carried out in a study of regulatory T cells in long-lasting Graves disease (dated by TCRdb to the early 2020s). In terms of the full investigation: Newly diagnosed Graves' disease patients had taken antithyroid drugs for less than 3 months. Peripheral blood TCR sequencing and RNA sequencing compared persistent Graves' disease patients with newly diagnosed Graves' disease patients. The study took place in China and was registered as a clinical trial. A total of roughly 35 samples underwent TCR sequencing: some 13 from persistent and roughly 20 from newly diagnosed Graves' disease patients.

What this sample's time point label stands for: newly diagnosed GD, antithyroid drugs for less than 3 months. For both TCR sequencing and RNA sequencing, RNA was extracted from PBMCs using TRIzol. The diagnosis of Graves' disease followed American Thyroid Association guidelines. Patients for the study were recruited at an endocrinology department in Xi'an, China. Each patient gave 7.5 to 10 milliliters of peripheral blood, collected in an EDTA anticoagulant tube. PBMCs were isolated by Ficoll Paque Plus density gradient separation without further T cell sorting. An Agilent 2100 Bioanalyzer and agarose gel were used to assess RNA quality, and a NanoDrop 2000 was used to measure RNA concentration. Preparation of the library involved multiplex PCR. The reads were generated on an Illumina HiSeq 4000. TCR beta libraries were built with iRepertoire HTBI primers and Arm-PCR amplification of CDR3 regions. PCR products were gel purified before sequencing. Processing in the source paper ran as follows. Gene usage analysis of CDR3 amino acid clonotypes relied on the approximately 68 TRBV and 14 TRBJ segments identified across samples. Filtered high-quality paired reads were merged into contigs using COPE and FqMerger. Contigs were aligned with BLAST to IMGT TRBV, TRBD and TRBJ reference genes, and CDR3 was defined per IMGT. Clonotypes above 0.1% frequency were classified as highly expanded clones. Shannon entropy served as the measure of repertoire diversity, while the Gini coefficient captured V-J evenness. A clonotype was considered public if more than one individual shared it. The raw public reads went through TCRdb reprocessing: fastp at Q25, MiXCR clone calling, in-frame beta chains kept. Identical CDR3 proteins give one entry, which carries the most common genes and DNA. These V and J calls originate from TCRdb's pipeline instead of the authors' own analysis. This sample has 600,000 to 650,000 distinct CDR3 sequences in its table, and about 16% of those were observed once. Approximately 20% of the sample is in the top ten clones.

The CDR3 goes from the cysteine to the phenylalanine over 12 residues. Only CDR3 DNA is held: 36 bases, read in frame from base 1. V is reduced by 6 bases and J by 2 bases, leaving a spacing of 11 bases between them. Based on the germline V gene (reference sequence), the CDR1 and CDR2 sequences are DFQATT and SNEGSKA. Study-wide conclusions, independent of this receptor: Persistent disease showed preferential use of TRBV28, TRBJ1-2 and TRBJ2-5, whereas newly diagnosed disease favored TRBV20-1 and TRBJ2-1. Compared with newly diagnosed patients, patients with persistent Graves' disease had lower TCR Shannon entropy and fewer highly expanded clones, which suggests clonal expansion. Only the TCR beta chain was sequenced and analyzed. As a limitation, the authors acknowledged that the small sample size may reduce accuracy. The study examined only peripheral blood because the primary lesion, thyroid tissue, could not be accessed. Persistent patients shared more public clonotypes among themselves (around 2,500) than newly diagnosed patients did (roughly 920).

Note on this clonotype: Its specific antigen is unknown. One base away there is no much larger clone; base qualities are not given.

These data were also reused for a study on T cells in Graves' hyperthyroidism and ophthalmopathy. That second report states: A patient counted as having stable Graves' hyperthyroidism if no progression to ophthalmopathy occurred over 18 months of follow-up. Hyperthyroidism patients were newly diagnosed, with disease duration under 2 months, and aged 18 to 65 years. Exclusion was applied to patients with uncontrolled infections, other autoimmune diseases, pregnancy or lactation. Diagnoses were established on the basis of clinical symptoms, serum thyroxine and TRAb, thyroid ultrasound, and orbital computed tomography. The first round of RT-PCR for the TCR CDR3 was performed with the HTBI primer set and the Qiagen OneStep RT-PCR kit. Most expanded thyroid clonotypes (frequency above 0.001) were also detected in blood, suggesting blood repertoires may reflect thyroid immune responses. In cross-validation, a model built on a 13 V-J signature told ophthalmopathy apart from stable hyperthyroidism with under 90% sensitivity and around 81% specificity, and in testing the same model reached 80%/75%. During validation, the model predicted progression to ophthalmopathy a median of approximately 6 months ahead of onset, with around 70% sensitivity and under 85% specificity. To identify TCR V-J signatures that set the groups apart, the researchers used a discovery cohort of about a hundred patients, made up of around 40 with Graves' ophthalmopathy and 57 with stable Graves' hyperthyroidism. Prospective prediction of ophthalmopathy was tested in an independent validation cohort of some 19 hyperthyroidism patients and 17 patients who later progressed to ophthalmopathy. For training and testing, the 100 or so patients in the discovery cohort were randomly divided in a 7:3 ratio. Thyroid tissue and blood T-cell repertoires from about six Graves' hyperthyroidism patients were also compared in the study. After blood sampling, hyperthyroidism patients were treated with methimazole at a starting dose of 30 mg daily, and ophthalmopathy patients were treated with high-dose intravenous methylprednisolone. The libraries were constructed in a second round of multiplex PCR and then size-selected and purified. The libraries were sequenced on an Illumina HiSeq2000 using paired-end 100 bp reads. SOAPnuke was used to process the raw data, throwing out any read that contained adapters or uncalled bases, had a mean Phred below 15, or lacked an exact constant-primer or identifier match. High-quality paired reads were merged using COPE v1.2.5, and each unique nucleotide sequence was defined as a clonotype. MiTCR v1.1 was used to align the clonotypes against IMGT TRBV, TRBD and TRBJ reference segments. The analysis was restricted to V-J combinations with a frequency above 0.0001, which together covered just over 98% of the repertoires. The TCS score was defined as F50 (clonal expansion) divided by E x V (chaos), with BLOSUM62-based TCRdist calculated between CDR3 peptides within each V-J. Welch's t-statistics and random forest reduced 500 to 650 V-J features to about 12, which were used in a naive Bayes classifier (R e1071). Sample size was not statistically predetermined, and blinding of investigators to group allocation was not performed. The paper describes TCR Vbeta CDR3 sequencing of roughly 130 peripheral blood samples, made up of 43 ophthalmopathy patients, roughly 80 hyperthyroidism patients and 17 progressor patients.

In this chain, TRBV20-1 is recombined with TRBJ2-7, and TRBD1 may be the D gene, going by 5 matching bases. This sequence originates from a woman in her twenties or thirties with Graves disease. Donor details come from another sample of the same person, matched by shared clones. Sequencing was performed on peripheral blood mononuclear cells (PBMCs), taken at new diagnosis, from a patient treated with antithyroid drugs. The bases read TGCAGTGCCCCGGACAAGACCTACGAGCAGTACTTC. Protein translation: CSAPDKTYEQYF.